The 5 T cell receptor beta chains reported below all come from one sample, sequenced in a study of a mutant IDH1 vaccine in newly diagnosed glioma. This table comes from immunoSEQ multiplex PCR, and its TCRdb copy is limited to in-frame clones, with some not included. The table includes about 66,000 clones, more than 80% detected once. Time point reported: week 11, during vaccination. A single vaccine dose contained 300 ug of mutant IDH1 20-mer peptide, and topical imiquimod was used with it. For these TCRs, the target antigens are not known. Source: PBMCs, taken from a glioma patient whose treatment included an IDH1 peptide vaccine. These receptors originate from a man aged 30 to 39 with glioma.

This chain links TRBV15 with TRBJ2-7, with 8 bases that match TRBD1. Germline lookup yields CDR1 LNHNV and CDR2 YYDKDF (reference sequence). This CDR3 is 15 amino acids long. Trimming removed 2 bases from V and 2 bases from J; junction bases left unmatched: 5. The CDR3 region is CATSRSRTGTYEQYF. As DNA, the CDR3 is TGTGCCACCAGCAGATCAAGGACAGGGACCTACGAGCAGTACTTC.

This chain uses TRBV27 with TRBJ1-5, with D possibly being TRBD1 (5 bases). The CDR3 runs to 15 residues. CDR1 is MNHEY, CDR2 SMNVEV, per germline (reference sequence). The V end was cut by 2 bases, the J end by 2 bases, with 10 bases between. The CDR3 is CASSLSRAGNQPQHF. The CDR3 region has the DNA TGTGCCAGCAGTTTAAGCAGGGCTGGCAATCAGCCCCAGCATTTT.

This chain connects TRBV18 to TRBJ2-7; 10 bases fit TRBD1. From germline, CDR1 is KGHSH and CDR2 LQKENI. The V segment lost 3 bases and the J segment 6 bases; nucleotides outside the gene matches: 11. This CDR3 is 16 amino acids long. DNA of the CDR3: TGTGCCAGCTCACCCACCAAAATTGACAGGGGGCTCGAGCAGTACTTC. Its translation: CASSPTKIDRGLEQYF.

The chain employs TRBV19 and TRBJ1-3; D unresolved. V lost 8 bases, J lost 0 bases, and 8 bases lay in between. CDR1 LNHDA and CDR2 SQIVND come from the germline V gene (reference sequence). The CDR3 consists of 13 residues. In DNA, the CDR3 is TGTGCCAGTGGAGTCTCCTCTGGAAACACCATATATTTT. Translation: CASGVSSGNTIYF.

In its sample, this clone was seen a few times. The chain recombines TRBV5-5 with TRBJ1-1; D may be TRBD1 (5 bases). The germline V gene encodes CDR1 SGHKS and CDR2 YYEKEE (reference sequence). There are 14 residues in the CDR3. Trimming left V 4 bases short and J 5 bases short, with 15 bases between. For the CDR3, the DNA is TGTGCCAGCAGCAGGGACCCCCTGGGAACTGAAGCTTTCTTT. It encodes CASSRDPLGTEAFF.